The 9 T cell receptor beta chains reported below all come from one sample, sequenced in a study of CD8+ T cells in alopecia areata. The treatment denotes: oral pan-JAK inhibitor, 5-10 mg twice daily. Sequencing used cDNA as its template, made by extracting RNA and reverse transcribing it. Method: immunoSEQ multiplex PCR; TCRdb's copy keeps in-frame clones and lacks some. The sample carries about 220,000 clones, about three fifths recorded once. The sample was CD4+ T cells sorted from blood, taken at week 4, from a patient treated with tofacitinib. The receptors originated from a human donor with alopecia areata.

The chain is built from TRBV29-1 and TRBJ2-1; D unclear. The CDR3 extends over 12 amino acids. Germline CDR1 is SQVTM and CDR2 is ANQGSEA. V was shortened by 7 bases and J by 2 bases, with 9 bases between the two germline ends. Here the CDR3 DNA reads TGCAGCGCATCGGCGGCCTACAATGAGCAGTTCTTC. It translates to CSASAAYNEQFF.

The rearrangement uses TRBV29-1 and TRBJ2-1; TRBD1 matches at 7 bases. Germline-derived CDR1 and CDR2 are SQVTM and ANQGSEA. With 3 bases clipped from V and 9 bases from J, the junction kept 2 bases outside the gene matches. This CDR3 is built from 11 residues. In DNA form, the CDR3 reads TGCAGCGTTGAGACAGGGACTGAGCAGTTCTTC. It yields the protein CSVETGTEQFF.

The chain links TRBV4-1 to TRBJ2-1; TRBD2 matches at 9 bases. The CDR3 spans 15 residues. J lost 6 bases, V lost 1 base, and 4 bases had no gene match. CDR1 is MGHRA and CDR2 is YSYEKL in the germline V gene. CDR3 in amino acids: CASSQVPSGANEQFF. As DNA, the CDR3 is TGCGCCAGCAGCCAAGTCCCTAGCGGGGCCAATGAGCAGTTCTTC.

The chain links TRBV5-6 to TRBJ2-7, with a weak D call TRBD2 (5 bases). Looked up from germline, CDR1 is SGHDT and CDR2 is YYEEEE. This CDR3 has 12 residues. Trimming took off 4 bases at V and 4 bases at J, with 9 bases between the two ends. DNA for the CDR3: TGTGCCAGCAGCCAACGGGGATACGAGCAGTACTTC. It specifies CASSQRGYEQYF.

This clone showed up just once. The gene calls are TRBV27 and TRBJ2-3; no definite D call. CDR1 and CDR2 from the germline V gene are MNHEY and SMNVEV (reference sequence). V dropped 1 base and J dropped 2 bases, with 4 bases sitting between them. The CDR3 loop spans 13 amino acids. The CDR3 bases are TGTGCCAGCAGTTTATTTCACACAGATACGCAGTATTTT. Its translation is CASSLFHTDTQYF.

DNA for the CDR3: TGTGCCAGCAGCCCTAGACAGGGGACCTACGAGCAGTACTTC. It is translated as CASSPRQGTYEQYF. The chain couples TRBV5-4 to TRBJ2-7, with 8 bases aligning to TRBD1. V trimming: 4 bases; J trimming: 2 bases; junction bases outside the gene matches: 5. The CDR3 sequence is 14 residues long. Per the germline V gene, CDR1 is SGHNT and CDR2 is YYREEE (reference sequence). The full variable domain, rest sourced from reference TRBV5-4 and TRBJ2-7, is ETGVTQSPTHLIKTRGQQVTLRCSSQSGHNTVSWYQQALGQGPQFIFQYYREEENGRGNFPPRFSGLQFPNYSSELNVNALELDDSALYLCASSPRQGTYEQYFGPGTRLTVT.

The J gene is TRBJ1-2, the V gene TRBV15; tentatively, D is TRBD1 (6 bases). The CDR3 runs to 16 residues. In germline, CDR1 is LNHNV, CDR2 YYDKDF (reference sequence). V was clipped by 1 base and J by 6 bases, with 18 bases between them. CDR3 sequence: CATSRVDRPGADGYTF. CDR3 DNA: TGTGCCACCAGCAGAGTAGACAGGCCGGGAGCGGATGGCTACACCTTC. The variable domain in full, with the rest retrieved from reference TRBV15 and TRBJ1-2, is DAMVIQNPRYQVTQFGKPVTLSCSQTLNHNVMYWYQQKSSQAPKLLFHYYDKDFNNEADTPDNFQSRRPNTSFCFLDIRSPGLGDTAMYLCATSRVDRPGADGYTFGSGTRLTVV.

This chain connects TRBV29-1 to TRBJ2-1; D assignment may be TRBD1 or TRBD2 (5 bases each). The CDR3 loop spans 17 amino acids. From germline, CDR1 is SQVTM and CDR2 ANQGSEA. The germline V and J ends were trimmed by 6 bases and 0 bases, with 21 bases remaining between them. The CDR3 region has the DNA TGCAGCGTGGGACCTGAGCCTGCTCGCAGCTCCTACAATGAGCAGTTCTTC. Its protein product is CSVGPEPARSSYNEQFF.

The chain combines TRBV30 with TRBJ2-1, with 8 nucleotides matching TRBD1. CDR1 and CDR2 from the germline V gene are GTSNPN and SVGIG (reference sequence). J lost 7 bases, V lost 2 bases, and 1 base had no gene match. The CDR3 spans 12 residues. The CDR3 loop reads CAWSYRGNEQFF. The CDR3 region has the DNA TGTGCCTGGAGTTACAGGGGGAATGAGCAGTTCTTC.